Each of the 9 T cell receptor beta chains below was sequenced from the same sample in a study of blood T cell repertoires in COVID-19. Measured with immunoSEQ multiplex PCR; TCRdb has only the in-frame clones, and not every one. The sample has more than 150,000 clones; roughly 82% are singletons. The specimen sequenced was peripheral blood. These receptors were obtained from a woman between 45 and 60 years old with acute or convalescent COVID-19.

This rearrangement joins TRBV28 to TRBJ1-2; D is uncertain. Trimming took 5 bases from V and 7 from J, leaving 17 bases between them. Germline V CDR1 and CDR2: MDHEN, SYDVKM. The CDR3 runs 14 residues. In DNA, the CDR3 is TGTGCCAGCAGTGAAGGTCTATTCATAGCTGGCTACACCTTC. As protein: CASSEGLFIAGYTF.

The chain links TRBV5-5 to TRBJ1-2, with TRBD1 as a possible D gene (6 bases). The CDR3 consists of 14 residues. Germline loops: CDR1 SGHKS, CDR2 YYEKEE (reference sequence). V was shortened by 4 bases and J by 7 bases, with 17 bases between the two germline ends. The CDR3 nucleotides are TGTGCCAGCAGCCCGACCCCGGGGGGCTTTGGCTACACCTTC. Translation: CASSPTPGGFGYTF. The full variable domain, in which reference TRBV5-5 and TRBJ1-2 provide the parts outside the CDR3, is DAGVTQSPTHLIKTRGQQVTLRCSPISGHKSVSWYQQVLGQGPQFIFQYYEKEERGRGNFPDRFSARQFPNYSSELNVNALLLGDSALYLCASSPTPGGFGYTFGSGTRLTVV.

This chain connects TRBV2 to TRBJ1-5; D remains unclear. Trimming removed 8 bases at V and 0 bases at J, with 14 bases between. From germline, CDR1 is SNHLY and CDR2 FYNNEI. This CDR3 region has 15 residues. The CDR3 DNA sequence: TGTGCCAGCGCGCGGGCAGTCCCTAGCAATCAGCCCCAGCATTTT. It codes for CASARAVPSNQPQHF.

The sample holds one count of this clone. The V and J genes are TRBV4-2 and TRBJ2-1, with TRBD2 matching over 8 bases. Germline V gene data show CDR1 as LGHNA and CDR2 as YNFKEQ. With V trimmed by 3 bases and J by 6 bases, 13 bases remained unmatched. The length of the CDR3 is 17 residues. Here the CDR3 DNA reads TGTGCCAGCAGCCATTATAGCGGGGAGGGATGGTTCAATGAGCAGTTCTTC. This gives the protein CASSHYSGEGWFNEQFF.

This rearrangement joins TRBV2 to TRBJ1-6; 8 bases match TRBD1. V shed 6 bases and J 6 bases; nucleotides not matched to a gene: 1. The CDR3 spans 13 residues. Germline CDR1 SNHLY, CDR2 FYNNEI. Here the CDR3 DNA reads TGTGCCAGCAGAGGACAGGGTAATTCACCCCTCCACTTT. It specifies CASRGQGNSPLHF.

The genes are TRBV18 and TRBJ1-5; D is possibly TRBD1 (5 bases). The CDR3 runs to 17 residues. Germline V lookup: CDR1 KGHSH, CDR2 LQKENI. Trimming left V 3 bases short and J 3 bases short, with 18 bases between. Written as DNA, the CDR3 is TGTGCCAGCTCACCGGGACTGACCTTGGCCCCCAATCAGCCCCAGCATTTT. Its translation is CASSPGLTLAPNQPQHF.

V is TRBV7-9 and J is TRBJ1-2; tentative D call: TRBD1 (5 bases). The CDR3 totals 14 residues. Germline V gene lookup returns CDR1 SEHNR and CDR2 FQNEAQ (reference sequence). The V and J ends lost 6 bases and 7 bases respectively, with 18 bases between them. The CDR3 loop reads CASSNPTGRPGYTF. The CDR3 nucleotides read TGTGCCAGCAGTAACCCCACAGGCCGACCTGGCTACACCTTC.

This chain uses TRBV4-3 with TRBJ1-3; a weak D match, TRBD1 (5 bases). V gave up 0 bases and J gave up 2 bases, with 11 bases separating them. The germline V gene has CDR1 LGHNA and CDR2 YSLEER. This CDR3 is 16 amino acids long. Written as DNA, the CDR3 is TGCGCCAGCAGCCAAGATGACGTAGGGGCTGGAAACACCATATATTTT. Encoded protein: CASSQDDVGAGNTIYF.

The genes are TRBV19 and TRBJ2-7, with 10 bases aligning to TRBD2. Losses at the gene ends were 6 bases for V and 2 bases for J; bases not matched to a gene: 4. The germline V gene encodes CDR1 LNHDA and CDR2 SQIVND (reference sequence). CDR3 size: 14 residues. The CDR3 sequence: CASRRTSGAYEQYF. The CDR3, as DNA: TGTGCCAGTAGGCGGACTAGCGGAGCCTACGAGCAGTACTTC.